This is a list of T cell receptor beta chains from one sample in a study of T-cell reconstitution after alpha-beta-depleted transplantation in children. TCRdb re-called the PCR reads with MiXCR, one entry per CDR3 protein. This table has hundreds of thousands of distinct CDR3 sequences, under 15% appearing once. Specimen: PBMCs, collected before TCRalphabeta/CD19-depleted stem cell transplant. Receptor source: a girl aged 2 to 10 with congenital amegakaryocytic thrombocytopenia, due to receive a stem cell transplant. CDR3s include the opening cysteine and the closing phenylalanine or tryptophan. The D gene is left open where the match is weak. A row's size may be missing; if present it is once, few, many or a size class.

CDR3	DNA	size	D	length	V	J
CATSDGGGYQETQYF	TGTGCCACCAGTGATGGCGGGGGGTACCAAGAGACCCAGTACTTC	many	TRBD2	15	TRBV24-1	TRBJ2-5
CASSLAYLSYGYTF	TGTGCCAGCAGTTTAGCGTACCTATCCTATGGCTACACCTTC	.	.	14	TRBV12-3/TRBV12-4	TRBJ1-2
CASSPGGAYTSTDTQYF	TGTGCCAGCAGCCCCGGCGGGGCGTATACTAGCACAGATACGCAGTATTTT	many	.	17	TRBV7-2	TRBJ2-3
CSARAPAEANYGYTF	TGCAGTGCTAGAGCCCCAGCAGAAGCTAACTATGGCTACACCTTC	many	.	15	TRBV20-1	TRBJ1-2
CASSLVGGRAPDTQYF	TGCGCCAGCAGCTTGGTAGGCGGGAGGGCCCCAGATACGCAGTATTTT	once	TRBD2	16	TRBV5-1	TRBJ2-3
CASSRQNHGQGETGELFF	TGTGCCAGCAGCCGTCAAAACCACGGACAGGGAGAAACCGGGGAGCTGTTTTTT	many	TRBD1	18	TRBV7-8	TRBJ2-2
CSWAVNGEQFF	TGCAGTTGGGCGGTTAATGGTGAGCAGTTCTTC	.	.	11	TRBV29-1	TRBJ2-1
CASSQGSYEQYF	TGCGCCAGCAGCCAGGGTTCCTACGAGCAGTACTTC	many	.	12	TRBV4-1	TRBJ2-7
CSVVSGQHNEQFF	TGCAGCGTTGTGTCTGGGCAGCACAATGAGCAGTTCTTC	.	.	13	TRBV29-1	TRBJ2-1
CASAKDREGNTIYF	TGTGCCAGCGCGAAAGACCGAGAAGGAAACACCATATATTTT	many	.	14	TRBV12-3/TRBV12-4	TRBJ1-3
CASSPSRGNTEAFF	TGTGCCAGCAGCCCAAGTAGGGGGAACACTGAAGCTTTCTTT	many	.	14	TRBV9	TRBJ1-1
CSARDLNGRLGGYTF	TGCAGTGCTAGAGATCTCAACGGACGCTTAGGTGGCTACACCTTC	.	.	15	TRBV20-1	TRBJ1-2
CASSDRGLGPQHF	TGTGCCAGCAGTGACAGGGGGCTTGGGCCCCAGCATTTT	few	TRBD1	13	TRBV27	TRBJ1-5
CASSLQGTQYF	TGTGCCAGCAGCCTCCAGGGGACCCAGTACTTC	many	.	11	TRBV5-5	TRBJ2-5
CASLGTEESQYF	TGTGCCAGCCTCGGGACAGAAGAGAGCCAGTACTTC	once	TRBD1	12	TRBV5-6	TRBJ2-5
CASSYSEGEQFF	TGTGCCAGCAGTTACTCGGAGGGTGAGCAGTTCTTC	.	.	12	TRBV6-2/TRBV6-3	TRBJ2-1
CASSTRADTQYF	TGCGCCAGCAGCACCCGTGCGGATACGCAGTATTTT	many	.	12	TRBV5-1	TRBJ2-3
CSARAGTVGAGGFGYTF	TGCAGTGCTAGAGCCGGGACAGTAGGGGCGGGAGGATTCGGCTACACCTTC	few	TRBD1	17	TRBV20-1	TRBJ1-2
CASSQSLSDNEQFF	TGTGCCAGCAGCCAATCTTTAAGCGACAATGAGCAGTTCTTC	.	.	14	TRBV4-2	TRBJ2-1
CASTLLADYNEQFF	TGTGCCAGCACTTTACTAGCGGACTACAATGAGCAGTTCTTC	.	TRBD2	14	TRBV6-5	TRBJ2-1
CASSHTSGSWDNEQFF	TGTGCCAGCAGCCATACTTCAGGGAGTTGGGACAATGAGCAGTTCTTC	.	.	16	TRBV14	TRBJ2-1
CSAPEPINYGYTF	TGCAGTGCCCCAGAACCCATTAACTATGGCTACACCTTC	many	.	13	TRBV20-1	TRBJ1-2
CASSFDRHLINYGYTF	TGTGCCAGCAGCTTTGACCGACACTTAATTAACTATGGCTACACCTTC	.	.	16	TRBV7-2	TRBJ1-2
CASSQDVGLYGYTF	TGTGCCAGCAGCCAAGACGTCGGACTCTATGGCTACACCTTC	few	.	14	TRBV14	TRBJ1-2
CASSSAGDTQYF	TGTGCCAGCAGCTCCGCTGGAGATACGCAGTATTTT	many	.	12	TRBV27	TRBJ2-3
CASTGDSAQETQYF	TGTGCCAGCACCGGGGACAGCGCCCAAGAGACCCAGTACTTC	.	TRBD1	14	TRBV12-3/TRBV12-4	TRBJ2-5
CATVSGTASGNTIYF	TGTGCCACAGTCTCCGGGACGGCCTCTGGAAACACCATATATTTT	.	.	15	TRBV6-2/TRBV6-3	TRBJ1-3
CASSLRGDPVMQFF	TGCGCCAGCAGCTTGAGGGGAGATCCCGTGATGCAGTTCTTC	many	.	14	TRBV5-1	TRBJ2-1
CSVEGMGDTGLAGVDEQFF	TGCAGCGTTGAAGGGATGGGGGACACGGGACTAGCTGGCGTGGATGAGCAGTTCTTC	few	TRBD2	19	TRBV29-1	TRBJ2-1
CSVEGWGAGGPQNQETQYF	TGCAGCGTTGAAGGCTGGGGAGCGGGAGGGCCACAAAACCAAGAGACCCAGTACTTC	few	TRBD2	19	TRBV29-1	TRBJ2-5
CASSLEQVTEAFF	TGCGCCAGCAGCTTGGAGCAGGTCACTGAAGCTTTCTTT	many	.	13	TRBV5-1	TRBJ1-1
CSARGGGRAMDTQYF	TGCAGTGCTAGAGGAGGTGGGAGGGCCATGGATACGCAGTATTTT	.	TRBD2	15	TRBV20-1	TRBJ2-3
CASSLFWRSSYEQYF	TGTGCCAGCAGCTTGTTTTGGCGGAGCTCCTACGAGCAGTACTTC	many	.	15	TRBV5-5	TRBJ2-7
CSVVLGQSYEQYF	TGCAGCGTTGTCCTTGGACAGAGCTACGAGCAGTACTTC	few	.	13	TRBV29-1	TRBJ2-7
CSARPPGSYNEQFF	TGCAGTGCTAGGCCCCCGGGCTCCTACAATGAGCAGTTCTTC	.	.	14	TRBV20-1	TRBJ2-1
CSPSGEDSGRETQYF	TGCAGCCCTAGCGGTGAGGACAGCGGGAGGGAGACCCAGTACTTC	few	TRBD2	15	TRBV20-1	TRBJ2-5
CASSPFDFHNEQFF	TGTGCCAGCAGCCCCTTCGACTTTCACAATGAGCAGTTCTTC	.	.	14	TRBV7-8	TRBJ2-1
CASSAARGRGDEQYF	TGTGCCAGCAGCGCGGCCAGGGGAAGAGGGGACGAGCAGTACTTC	many	.	15	TRBV9	TRBJ2-7
CASSVVVGQSLNTEAFF	TGTGCCAGCAGCGTAGTCGTAGGCCAAAGTCTGAACACTGAAGCTTTCTTT	.	.	17	TRBV9	TRBJ1-1
CASSTEGPRNEQYF	TGTGCCAGCAGTACGGAGGGCCCTCGGAACGAGCAGTACTTC	many	.	14	TRBV6-1	TRBJ2-7
CAIGDGTGELFF	TGTGCCATCGGTGACGGCACCGGGGAGCTGTTTTTT	many	.	12	TRBV10-3	TRBJ2-2
CASSLGGPGLAVYNEQFF	TGTGCCAGCAGCTTGGGGGGGCCGGGGCTAGCGGTCTACAATGAGCAGTTCTTC	many	.	18	TRBV5-6	TRBJ2-1
CASSPPSGRWGADTQYF	TGTGCCAGCAGCCCCCCTAGCGGGAGGTGGGGGGCAGATACGCAGTATTTT	.	TRBD2	17	TRBV7-2	TRBJ2-3
CASSLAQAGELPNYGYTF	TGCGCCAGCAGCTTGGCCCAGGCAGGGGAATTACCAAACTATGGCTACACCTTC	few	.	18	TRBV5-1	TRBJ1-2
CPSSLVRQGTYEQYF	TGTCCCAGCAGCTTAGTTCGACAGGGCACCTACGAGCAGTACTTC	.	TRBD1	15	TRBV7-9	TRBJ2-7
CSASPGGYNSPLHF	TGCAGTGCTAGCCCAGGAGGATATAATTCACCCCTCCACTTT	many	.	14	TRBV20-1	TRBJ1-6
CAISVLSGRITGELFF	TGTGCCATCAGTGTACTTTCTGGCCGCATCACCGGGGAGCTGTTTTTT	.	.	16	TRBV10-3	TRBJ2-2
CASLLIPSTDTQYF	TGCGCCAGCCTTCTTATTCCTAGCACAGATACGCAGTATTTT	.	.	14	TRBV5-1	TRBJ2-3
CSASSGSFYNEQFF	TGCAGTGCTAGTTCCGGGAGCTTCTACAATGAGCAGTTCTTC	many	.	14	TRBV20-1	TRBJ2-1
CASSLTRLAGAFNEQFF	TGTGCCAGCAGCTTAACAAGACTAGCGGGAGCTTTCAATGAGCAGTTCTTC	many	TRBD2	17	TRBV7-3	TRBJ2-1
CSGTDPRDYEQYF	TGCAGTGGAACAGATCCCCGAGACTACGAGCAGTACTTC	many	.	13	TRBV20-1	TRBJ2-7